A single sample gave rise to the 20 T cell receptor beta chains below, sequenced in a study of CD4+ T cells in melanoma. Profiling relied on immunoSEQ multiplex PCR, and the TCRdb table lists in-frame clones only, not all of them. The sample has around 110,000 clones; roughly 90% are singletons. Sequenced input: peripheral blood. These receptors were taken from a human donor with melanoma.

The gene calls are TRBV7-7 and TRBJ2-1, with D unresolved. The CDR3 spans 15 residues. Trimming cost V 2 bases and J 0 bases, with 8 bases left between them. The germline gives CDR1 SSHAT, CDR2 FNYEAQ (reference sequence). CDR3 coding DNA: TGTGCCAGCAGCTTAACTCGGAGCTCCTACAATGAGCAGTTCTTC. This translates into CASSLTRSSYNEQFF.

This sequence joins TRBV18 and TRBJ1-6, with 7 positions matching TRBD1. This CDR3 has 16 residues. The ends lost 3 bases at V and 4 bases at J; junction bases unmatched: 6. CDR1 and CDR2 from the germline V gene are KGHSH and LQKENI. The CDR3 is CASSPGTDSYNSPLHF. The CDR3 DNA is TGTGCCAGCTCACCCGGGACAGACAGTTATAATTCACCCCTCCACTTT.

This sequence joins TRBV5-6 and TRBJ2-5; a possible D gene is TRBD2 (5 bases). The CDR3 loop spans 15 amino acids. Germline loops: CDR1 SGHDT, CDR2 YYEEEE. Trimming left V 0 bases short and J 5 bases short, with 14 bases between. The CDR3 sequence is CASSLAPPREETQYF. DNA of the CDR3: TGTGCCAGCAGCTTGGCGCCACCTAGGGAGGAGACCCAGTACTTC. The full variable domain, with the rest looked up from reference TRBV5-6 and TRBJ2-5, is DAGVTQSPTHLIKTRGQQVTLRCSPKSGHDTVSWYQQALGQGPQFIFQYYEEEERQRGNFPDRFSGHQFPNYSSELNVNALLLGDSALYLCASSLAPPREETQYFGPGTRLLVL.

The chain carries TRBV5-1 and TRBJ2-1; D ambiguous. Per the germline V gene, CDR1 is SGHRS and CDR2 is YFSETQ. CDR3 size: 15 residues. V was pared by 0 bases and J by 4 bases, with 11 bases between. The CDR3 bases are TGCGCCAGCAGCTTGGAATTGACTGCTTACAATGAGCAGTTCTTC. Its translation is CASSLELTAYNEQFF.

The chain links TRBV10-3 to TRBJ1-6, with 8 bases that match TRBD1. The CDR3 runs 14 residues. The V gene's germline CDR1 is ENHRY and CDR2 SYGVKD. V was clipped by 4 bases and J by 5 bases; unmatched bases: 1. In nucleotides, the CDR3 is TGTGCCATCAGTGGGGACAGGCATAATTCACCCCTCCACTTT. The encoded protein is CAISGDRHNSPLHF.

The CDR3 bases are TGTGCCTGGAACGCGTTTCTGGCTAATGAAAAACTGTTTTTT. This codes for CAWNAFLANEKLFF. J is TRBJ1-4 and V is TRBV30, with no clear D. The V and J ends lost 4 bases and 3 bases respectively, with 12 bases between them. Germline CDR1 and CDR2: GTSNPN and SVGIG (reference sequence). This CDR3 region has 14 residues.

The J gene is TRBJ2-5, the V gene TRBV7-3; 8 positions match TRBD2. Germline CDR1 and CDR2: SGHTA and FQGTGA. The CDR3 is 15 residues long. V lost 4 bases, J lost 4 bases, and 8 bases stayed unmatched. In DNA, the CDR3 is TGTGCCAGCAGCTCAACGGGGGGGCCCGGAGAGACCCAGTACTTC. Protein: CASSSTGGPGETQYF. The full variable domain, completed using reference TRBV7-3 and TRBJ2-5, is GAGVSQTPSNKVTEKGKYVELRCDPISGHTALYWYRQSLGQGPEFLIYFQGTGAADDSGLPNDRFFAVRPEGSVSTLKIQRTERGDSAVYLCASSSTGGPGETQYFGPGTRLLVL.

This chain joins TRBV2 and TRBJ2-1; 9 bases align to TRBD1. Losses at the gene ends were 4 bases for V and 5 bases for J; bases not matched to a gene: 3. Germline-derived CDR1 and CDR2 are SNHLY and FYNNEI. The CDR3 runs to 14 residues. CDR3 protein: CASSADRGDNEQFF. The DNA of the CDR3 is TGTGCCAGCAGTGCGGACAGGGGCGACAATGAGCAGTTCTTC.

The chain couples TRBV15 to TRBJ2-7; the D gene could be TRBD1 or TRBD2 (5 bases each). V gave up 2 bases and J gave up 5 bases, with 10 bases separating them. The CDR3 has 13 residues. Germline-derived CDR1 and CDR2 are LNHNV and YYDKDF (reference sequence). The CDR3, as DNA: TGTGCCACCAGCAGACAGGGAGTCCACGAGCAGTACTTC. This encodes CATSRQGVHEQYF.

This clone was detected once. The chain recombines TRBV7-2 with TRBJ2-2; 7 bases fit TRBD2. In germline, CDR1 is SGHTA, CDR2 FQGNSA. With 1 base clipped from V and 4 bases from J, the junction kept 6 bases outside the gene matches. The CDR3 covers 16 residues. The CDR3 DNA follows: TGTGCCAGCAGCTTAGGGTCGGGGGGAAGCACCGGGGAGCTGTTTTTT. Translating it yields CASSLGSGGSTGELFF.

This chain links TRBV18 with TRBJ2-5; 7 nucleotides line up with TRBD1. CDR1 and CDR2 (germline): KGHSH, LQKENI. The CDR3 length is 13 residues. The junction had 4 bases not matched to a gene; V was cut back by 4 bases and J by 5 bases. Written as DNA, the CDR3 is TGTGCCAGCTCACGACAGGGCGGGGAGACCCAGTACTTC. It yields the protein CASSRQGGETQYF.

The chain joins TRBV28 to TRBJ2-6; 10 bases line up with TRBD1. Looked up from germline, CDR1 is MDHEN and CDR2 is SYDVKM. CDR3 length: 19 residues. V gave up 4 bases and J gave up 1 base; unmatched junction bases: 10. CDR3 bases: TGTGCCAGCAGTTCGGGACAGGGGATTCCTAATTCTGGGGCCAACGTCCTGACTTTC. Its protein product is CASSSGQGIPNSGANVLTF.

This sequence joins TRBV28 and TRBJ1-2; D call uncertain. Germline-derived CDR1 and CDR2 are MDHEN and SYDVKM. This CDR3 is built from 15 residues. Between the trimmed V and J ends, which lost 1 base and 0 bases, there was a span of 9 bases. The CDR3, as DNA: TGTGCCAGCAGTTTATTCTCGGTTCCTAACTATGGCTACACCTTC. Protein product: CASSLFSVPNYGYTF.

CDR3 sequence (DNA): TGTGCCACCCCGCGGGGTAGGAAAGAGGAGTTGGACGAGCAGTACTTC. Translation: CATPRGRKEELDEQYF. This rearrangement joins TRBV21-1 to TRBJ2-7; the table calls TRBD2, which could not be checked here. TRBV21-1 is deemed a pseudogene. The CDR3 runs to 16 residues.

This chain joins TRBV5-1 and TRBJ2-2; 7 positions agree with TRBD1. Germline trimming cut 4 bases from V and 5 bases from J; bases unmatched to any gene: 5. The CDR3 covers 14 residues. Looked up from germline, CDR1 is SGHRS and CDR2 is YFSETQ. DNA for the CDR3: TGCGCCAGCAGCCTCACAGGGGATACCGGGGAGCTGTTTTTT. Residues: CASSLTGDTGELFF.

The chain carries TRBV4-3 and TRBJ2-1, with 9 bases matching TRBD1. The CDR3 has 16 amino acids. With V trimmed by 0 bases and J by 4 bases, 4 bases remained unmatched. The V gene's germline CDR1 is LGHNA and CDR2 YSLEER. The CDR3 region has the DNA TGCGCCAGCAGCCAAGATGGGGGACAGGGATACAATGAGCAGTTCTTC. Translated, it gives CASSQDGGQGYNEQFF.

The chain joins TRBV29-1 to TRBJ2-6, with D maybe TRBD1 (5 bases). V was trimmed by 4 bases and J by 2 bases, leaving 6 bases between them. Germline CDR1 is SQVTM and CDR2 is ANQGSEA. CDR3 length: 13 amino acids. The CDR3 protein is CSVVGAGANVLTF. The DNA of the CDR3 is TGCAGCGTTGTAGGGGCTGGGGCCAACGTCCTGACTTTC.

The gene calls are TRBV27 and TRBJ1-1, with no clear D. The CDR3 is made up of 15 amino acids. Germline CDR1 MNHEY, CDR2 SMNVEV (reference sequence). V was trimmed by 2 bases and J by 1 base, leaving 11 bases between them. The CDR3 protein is CASSLLGRTNTEAFF. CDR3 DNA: TGTGCCAGCAGTTTACTCGGACGGACGAACACTGAAGCTTTCTTT.

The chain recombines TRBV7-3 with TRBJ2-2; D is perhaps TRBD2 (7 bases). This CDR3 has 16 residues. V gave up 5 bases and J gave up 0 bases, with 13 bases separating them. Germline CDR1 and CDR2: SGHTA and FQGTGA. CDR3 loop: CASSIRGGANTGELFF. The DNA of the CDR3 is TGTGCCAGCAGCATTAGGGGGGGTGCGAACACCGGGGAGCTGTTTTTT.

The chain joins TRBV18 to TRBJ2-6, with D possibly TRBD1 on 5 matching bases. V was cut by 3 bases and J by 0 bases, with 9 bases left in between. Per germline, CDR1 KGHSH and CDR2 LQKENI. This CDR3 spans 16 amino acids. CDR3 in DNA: TGTGCCAGCTCACCGGGGCAGGCCTCTGGGGCCAACGTCCTGACTTTC. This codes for CASSPGQASGANVLTF.